This T cell receptor beta chain appears in the sequencing data of a study of cytomegalovirus exposure and HLA in healthy donors. Whole-study results and caveats: In an earlier analysis, productive rearrangement rates for most beta V segments clustered near 87% or 30%.

V lost 5 bases to trimming and J lost 5 bases, with 13 bases between them. The germline CDR1 and CDR2 sequences are MNHEY and SVGAGI. This CDR3 spans 14 amino acids. With 60 Vbeta and 13 Jbeta primers, the PCR was carried out. Here immunoSEQ multiplex PCR was the method, and the copy in TCRdb shows in-frame clones only, minus some. The profile shows under 150,000 clones, approximately 80% of them singletons. Concerning this clone itself: The target antigen is unknown. The sample holds other DNA sequences that translate to the same CDR3.

The sample taken for sequencing was PBMCs. V gene TRBV6-5 combines with J gene TRBJ1-5; perhaps TRBD1 as D (6 bases). This TCR derives from a male donor in good health and CMV-seronegative. The DNA of the CDR3 is TGTGCCAGCAGTGTCACGGGGGGCGATCAGCCCCAGCATTTT. Its protein product is CASSVTGGDQPQHF.